The rows below give T cell receptor beta chains drawn from one sample of a study of cytomegalovirus exposure and HLA in healthy donors. Clones were read by immunoSEQ multiplex PCR, and TCRdb kept only the in-frame ones, dropping some. The profile shows roughly 300,000 clones, roughly 90% of them singletons. The specimen sequenced was PBMCs. Receptors originate from a young woman in good health and CMV-seronegative. Both conserved end residues are part of each CDR3. D genes are given only for firm matches. A row's size may be missing; if present it is once, few, many or a size class.

j_gene,d_gene,v_gene,abundance,CDR3nt,CDR3aa
TRBJ2-7,TRBD2,TRBV7-8,-,TGTGCCAGCAGCATCTCGCCTAGCGGCAGCTCCTACGAGCAGTACTTC,CASSISPSGSSYEQYF
TRBJ1-1,TRBD1,TRBV27,-,TGTGCCAGCAGTTCGAGGGGACAGGGAAACACTGAAGCTTTCTTT,CASSSRGQGNTEAFF
TRBJ2-1,TRBD2,TRBV27,-,TGTGCCAGCAGTTCCAGGACTAGCGGGAATCTCTTTGTTTTTGAGCAGTTCTTC,CASSSRTSGNLFVFEQFF
TRBJ2-7,TRBD2,TRBV7-3,-,TGTGCCAGCATCAAGATCCCGGGACTACATTCCGAGCAGTACTTC,CASIKIPGLHSEQYF
TRBJ2-7,-,TRBV6-1,-,TGTGCCAGCAGTGAAGCCAGGTATTCCTACGAGCAGTACTTC,CASSEARYSYEQYF
TRBJ2-7,-,TRBV21-1,once,TGTGCCAGCAGCAAAGGGGGGGGTCCCAGCGAGCAGTACTTC,CASSKGGGPSEQYF
TRBJ2-1,-,TRBV2,-,TGTGCCAGCCGTCCGGGGTCCTCCTACAATGAGCAGTTCTTC,CASRPGSSYNEQFF
TRBJ2-1,-,TRBV18,-,TGTGCCAGCTCACAAGGTCTGGAGGGATACAATGAGCAGTTCTTC,CASSQGLEGYNEQFF
TRBJ2-1,-,TRBV6-5,-,TGTGCCAGCAGTTCCCCGCCTACAGGATTCGGTGAGCAGTTCTTC,CASSSPPTGFGEQFF
TRBJ2-2,TRBD1,TRBV5-6,-,TGTGCCAGCAGCACCCTAGACCAGGGGGCTCCCGGGGAGCTGTTTTTT,CASSTLDQGAPGELFF
TRBJ2-6,TRBD1,TRBV7-3,once,TGTGCCAGCAGCCAAAGGGGGACAGCCCTAAGCTCTGGGGCCAACGTCCTGACTTTC,CASSQRGTALSSGANVLTF
TRBJ2-7,TRBD1,TRBV9,-,TGTGCCAGCAGCGCCGGGACAGAAACCTACGAGCAGTACTTC,CASSAGTETYEQYF
TRBJ2-3,TRBD2,TRBV7-8,once,TGTGCCAGCAGCCCCCACCCACTAGCGGGAGTCTCAGATACGCAGTATTTT,CASSPHPLAGVSDTQYF
TRBJ2-3,-,TRBV7-2,-,TGTGCCAGCAGCTTAGCCCCGACTGGGAGGCGCACAGATACGCAGTATTTT,CASSLAPTGRRTDTQYF
TRBJ2-1,-,TRBV27,-,TGTGCCAGCACCACCGCCGAGGACTACAATGAGCAGTTCTTC,CASTTAEDYNEQFF
TRBJ2-2,-,TRBV14,-,TGTGCCAGCAGCCAACAAACGAACACCGGGGAGCTGTTTTTT,CASSQQTNTGELFF
TRBJ2-5,TRBD2,TRBV6-4,-,TGTGCCAGCAGTGCGTCGGGACTAGTTGGTGAGACCCAGTACTTC,CASSASGLVGETQYF
TRBJ2-3,-,TRBV30,-,TGTGCCTGGAGTGCGGCAGATACGCAGTATTTT,CAWSAADTQYF
TRBJ2-3,TRBD2,TRBV18,-,TGTGCCAGCTCACTGCTAGCGGGGAGCGAGGCAGATACGCAGTATTTT,CASSLLAGSEADTQYF
TRBJ2-3,TRBD2,TRBV2,-,TGTGCCAGCACCCACAGCGGGAGCGGGGATACGCAGTATTTT,CASTHSGSGDTQYF
TRBJ1-1,-,TRBV6-5,-,TGTGCCAGCAGTTACGGGGCGGCACTGAACACTGAAGCTTTCTTT,CASSYGAALNTEAFF
TRBJ2-1,TRBD1,TRBV18,once,TGTGCCAGCTCACCTCCCGGGACAGCCTACAATGAGCAGTTCTTC,CASSPPGTAYNEQFF
TRBJ2-5,TRBD2,TRBV7-2,-,TGTGCCAGCAGCGGGAGACTAGCGGGACAGGAGACCCAGTACTTC,CASSGRLAGQETQYF
TRBJ1-1,-,TRBV7-2,-,TGTGCCAGCAGCTTTAGATGGGCTGGGGGGGCGGACACTGAAGCTTTCTTT,CASSFRWAGGADTEAFF
TRBJ2-7,-,TRBV28,-,TGTGCCAGCAGTTCGTCCTCCTACGAGCAGTACTTC,CASSSSSYEQYF
TRBJ1-1,TRBD1,TRBV7-2,-,TGTGCCAGCAGCCAGCAGGGGGACACTGAAGCTTTCTTT,CASSQQGDTEAFF
TRBJ1-2,-,TRBV2,-,TGTGCCAGCACGCAGGGTTCTAACTATGGCTACACCTTC,CASTQGSNYGYTF
TRBJ2-3,TRBD2,TRBV4-3,-,TGCGCCAGCAGCCAATCGGGACTAGCGGGTAGAGTTACGCAGTATTTT,CASSQSGLAGRVTQYF
TRBJ2-1,TRBD2,TRBV7-2,-,TGTGCCAGCAGCCCGGGACTAGCGGGAGTCGAGCAGTTCTTC,CASSPGLAGVEQFF
TRBJ2-1,-,TRBV18,-,TGTGCCAGCTCACCACCCAGACAGAAGGATTACAATGAGCAGTTCTTC,CASSPPRQKDYNEQFF
TRBJ2-1,-,TRBV7-2,-,TGTGCCAGCAGCTTAGGACCTAGCGACCAGTACAATGAGCAGTTCTTC,CASSLGPSDQYNEQFF
TRBJ2-3,TRBD2,TRBV28,-,TGTGCCAGCAGTTTAGCGGGAGGGCGTCTGGTAGATACGCAGTATTTT,CASSLAGGRLVDTQYF
TRBJ2-7,-,TRBV4-3,-,TGCGCCAGCAGCCAAGATTCCGGGACATTAAACGAGCAGTACTTC,CASSQDSGTLNEQYF
TRBJ2-2,-,TRBV28,-,TGTGCCAGCAGTACCAGCACTAGCACCGGGGAGCTGTTTTTT,CASSTSTSTGELFF
TRBJ2-1,TRBD1,TRBV5-4,-,TGTGCCAGCAGCCTTATGGACAGGCAGAACAATGAGCAGTTCTTC,CASSLMDRQNNEQFF
TRBJ2-2,TRBD1,TRBV6-5,-,TGTGCAATAAGGCAGGGACAGGGGTTGGGGGAGCTGTTTTTT,CAIRQGQGLGELFF
TRBJ1-2,TRBD1,TRBV7-9,-,TGTGCCAGCAGCCCCGGACAGGTCTATGGCTACACCTTC,CASSPGQVYGYTF
TRBJ1-2,TRBD1,TRBV7-2,-,TGTGCCAGCAGCTCGTGGACAGGGACCTATGGCTACACCTTC,CASSSWTGTYGYTF
TRBJ1-5,-,TRBV2,few,TGTGCCAGCAGGGGGGGATCGGCAGGGCAGCCCCAGCATTTT,CASRGGSAGQPQHF
TRBJ2-5,TRBD2,TRBV2,-,TGTGCCAGCAGTGAATCCTTAGCGGGAGGGGTGGAGACCCAGTACTTC,CASSESLAGGVETQYF
TRBJ1-2,-,TRBV6-6,-,TGTGCCAGCAGTTACCCCAGGGGAGCCTATGGCTACACCTTC,CASSYPRGAYGYTF
TRBJ2-6,TRBD1,TRBV19,-,TGTGCCAGTAGTCCGGGGACAGGGGCCTTCTCTGGGGCCAACGTCCTGACTTTC,CASSPGTGAFSGANVLTF